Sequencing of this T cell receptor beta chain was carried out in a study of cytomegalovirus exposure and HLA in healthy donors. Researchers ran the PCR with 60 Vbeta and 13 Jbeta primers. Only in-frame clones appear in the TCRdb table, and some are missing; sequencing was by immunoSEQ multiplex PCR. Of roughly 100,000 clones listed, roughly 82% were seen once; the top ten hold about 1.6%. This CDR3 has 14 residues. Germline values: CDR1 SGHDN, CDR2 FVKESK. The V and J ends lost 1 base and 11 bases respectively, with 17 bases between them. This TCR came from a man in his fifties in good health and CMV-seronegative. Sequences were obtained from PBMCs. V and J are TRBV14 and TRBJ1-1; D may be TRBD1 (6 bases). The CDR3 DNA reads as TGTGCCAGCAGCCAAGGGGCTGGGGGCGGTCGGGCTTTCTTT. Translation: CASSQGAGGGRAFF.